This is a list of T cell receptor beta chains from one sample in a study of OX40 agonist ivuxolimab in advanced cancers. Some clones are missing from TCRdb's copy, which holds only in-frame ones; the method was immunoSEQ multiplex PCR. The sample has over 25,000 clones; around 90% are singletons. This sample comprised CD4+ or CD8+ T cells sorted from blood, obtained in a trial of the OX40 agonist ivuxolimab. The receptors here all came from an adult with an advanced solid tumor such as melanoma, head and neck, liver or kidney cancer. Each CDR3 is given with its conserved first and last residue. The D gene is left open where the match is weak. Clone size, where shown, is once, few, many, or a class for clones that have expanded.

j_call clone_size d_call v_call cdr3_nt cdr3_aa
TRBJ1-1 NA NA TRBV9 TGTGCCAGCAGCGCAGGGGTTAAGGGCGGCACTGAAGCTTTCTTT CASSAGVKGGTEAFF
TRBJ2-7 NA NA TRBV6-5 TGTGCCAGCAGTTACTCGAGGCTTTACTCCTACGAGCAGTACTTC CASSYSRLYSYEQYF
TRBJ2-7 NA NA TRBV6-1 TGTGCCAGCAGTTTCTTCGAGGACGAGCAGTACTTC CASSFFEDEQYF
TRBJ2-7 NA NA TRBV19 TGTGCCAGTAGCCTATCCACCGGGGAGTACTACGAGCAGTACTTC CASSLSTGEYYEQYF
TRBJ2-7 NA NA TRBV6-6 TGTGCCAGCAGTTACTCGATAGCCGAATCCTACGAGCAGTACTTC CASSYSIAESYEQYF
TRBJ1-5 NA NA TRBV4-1 TGCGCCAGCAGCCAAGTGGACATGGGCCTTAGCAATCAGCCCCAGCATTTT CASSQVDMGLSNQPQHF
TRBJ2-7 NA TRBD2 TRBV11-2 TGTGCCAGCAGCCACGGGCCTAGCGGCTACGAGCAGTACTTC CASSHGPSGYEQYF
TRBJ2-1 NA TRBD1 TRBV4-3 TGCGCCAGCAGCCAAGCCCTTTCCGGGACAGGGGGGTATTACAATGAGCAGTTCTTC CASSQALSGTGGYYNEQFF
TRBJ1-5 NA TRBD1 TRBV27 TGTGCCAGCAGTTTGGCTGGACAGGGTCCCCTCAATAGCAATCAGCCCCAGCATTTT CASSLAGQGPLNSNQPQHF
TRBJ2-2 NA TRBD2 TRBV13 TGTGCCAGCAGCTTACGACTGGGGACTAGCGGGCGAAACACCGGGGAGCTGTTTTTT CASSLRLGTSGRNTGELFF
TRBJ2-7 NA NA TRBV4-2 TGTGCCAGCAGCTTTTGGCAGTTCGACGAGCAGTACTTC CASSFWQFDEQYF
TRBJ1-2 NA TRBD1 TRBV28 TGTGCCAGCAGTCTACCGGGACAGGGGAACTATGGCTACACCTTC CASSLPGQGNYGYTF
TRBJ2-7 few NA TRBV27 TGTGCCAGCAGTTTGGGTTTCGGGAGCACCCACGAGCAGTACTTC CASSLGFGSTHEQYF
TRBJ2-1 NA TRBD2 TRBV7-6 TGTGCCAGCAGCTTCGGGACTAGCAATGAGCAGTTCTTC CASSFGTSNEQFF
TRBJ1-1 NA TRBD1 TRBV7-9 TGTGCCAGCACCATAAGGGGGACAGGGGGGCCCGAGGGGGAAGCTTTCTTT CASTIRGTGGPEGEAFF
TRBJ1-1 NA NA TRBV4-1 TGCGCCAGCAGCCCAAGTGTGAACACTGAAGCTTTCTTT CASSPSVNTEAFF
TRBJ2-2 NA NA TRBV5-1 TGCGCCAGCAGCTTGGTGATTGGCAGCACCGGGGAGCTGTTTTTT CASSLVIGSTGELFF
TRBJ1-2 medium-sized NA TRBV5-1 TGCGCCAGCAGCTTGACTAGGGGAAACGGTGGCTACACCTTC CASSLTRGNGGYTF